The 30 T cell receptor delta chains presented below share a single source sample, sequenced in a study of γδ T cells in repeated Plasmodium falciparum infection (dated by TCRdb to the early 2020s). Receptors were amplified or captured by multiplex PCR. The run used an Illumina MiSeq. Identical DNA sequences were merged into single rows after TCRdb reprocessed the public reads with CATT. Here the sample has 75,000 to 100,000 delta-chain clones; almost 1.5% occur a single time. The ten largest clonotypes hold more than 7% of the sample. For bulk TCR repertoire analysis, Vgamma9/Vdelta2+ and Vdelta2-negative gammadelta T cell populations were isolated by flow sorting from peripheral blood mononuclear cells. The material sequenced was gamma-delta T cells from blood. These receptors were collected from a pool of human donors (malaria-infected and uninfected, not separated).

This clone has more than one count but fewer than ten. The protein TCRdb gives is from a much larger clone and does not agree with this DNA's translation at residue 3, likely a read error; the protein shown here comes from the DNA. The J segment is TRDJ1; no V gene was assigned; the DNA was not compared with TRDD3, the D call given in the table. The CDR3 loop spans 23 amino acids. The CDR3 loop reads CAPGEPQSFPPNWGIAPADKLIF. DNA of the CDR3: TGTGCTCCTGGGGAACCGCAATCCTTCCCTCCAAACTGGGGGATAGCCCCCGCCGATAAACTCATCTTT.

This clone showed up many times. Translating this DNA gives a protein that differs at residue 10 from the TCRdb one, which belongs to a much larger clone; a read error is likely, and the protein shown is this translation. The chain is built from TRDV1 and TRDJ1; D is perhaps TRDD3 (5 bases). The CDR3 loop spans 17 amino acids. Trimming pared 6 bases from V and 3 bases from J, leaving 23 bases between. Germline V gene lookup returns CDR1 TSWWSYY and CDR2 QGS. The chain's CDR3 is CALGTEGSLGFADKLIF. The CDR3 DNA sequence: TGTGCTCTTGGAACAGAGGGTTCCCTGGGATTCGCCGATAAACTCATCTTT.

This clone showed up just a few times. The CDR3 loop reads CALGIKGRGGSNKYTDKLIF. The CDR3 DNA sequence: TGTGCTCTTGGGATAAAAGGACGTGGGGGATCCAATAAGTACACCGATAAACTCATCTTT. The chain couples TRDV1 to TRDJ1, with 8 nucleotides matching TRDD3. The J gene was missing in TCRdb and was found by matching the end of the DNA to germline. V gave up 5 bases and J gave up 0 bases; unmatched junction bases: 20. This CDR3 spans 20 amino acids. CDR1 TSWWSYY and CDR2 QGS come from the germline V gene.

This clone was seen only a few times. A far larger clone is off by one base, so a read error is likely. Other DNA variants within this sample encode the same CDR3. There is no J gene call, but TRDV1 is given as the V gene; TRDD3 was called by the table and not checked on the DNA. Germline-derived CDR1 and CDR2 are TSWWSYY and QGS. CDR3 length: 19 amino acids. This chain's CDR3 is CALGEPLVLVRSYTDKHIF. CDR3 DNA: TGCGCTCTTGGGGAACCTCTGGTCTTGGTCCGTTCCTACACCGATAAACACATCTTT.

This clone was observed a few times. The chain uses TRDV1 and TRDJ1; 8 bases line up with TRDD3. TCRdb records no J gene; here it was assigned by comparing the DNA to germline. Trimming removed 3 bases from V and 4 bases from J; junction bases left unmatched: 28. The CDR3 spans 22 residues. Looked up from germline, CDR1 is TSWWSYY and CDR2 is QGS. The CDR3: CALGEYSQYWGRTSLRSDKLIF. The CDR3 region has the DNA TGTGCTCTTGGGGAGTACTCCCAATACTGGGGGCGCACATCACTCCGAAGCGATAAACTCATCTTT.

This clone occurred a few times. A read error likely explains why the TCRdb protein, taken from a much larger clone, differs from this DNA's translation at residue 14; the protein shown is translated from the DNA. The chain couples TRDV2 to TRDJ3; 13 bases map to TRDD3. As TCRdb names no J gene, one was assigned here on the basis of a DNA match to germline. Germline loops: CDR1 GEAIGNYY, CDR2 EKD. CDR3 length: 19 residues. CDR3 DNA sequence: TGTGCCTGTGACCCATTACTGGGGGATACGCGCCGGGACGCCCGACAGATGTTTTTC. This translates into CACDPLLGDTRRDARQMFF.

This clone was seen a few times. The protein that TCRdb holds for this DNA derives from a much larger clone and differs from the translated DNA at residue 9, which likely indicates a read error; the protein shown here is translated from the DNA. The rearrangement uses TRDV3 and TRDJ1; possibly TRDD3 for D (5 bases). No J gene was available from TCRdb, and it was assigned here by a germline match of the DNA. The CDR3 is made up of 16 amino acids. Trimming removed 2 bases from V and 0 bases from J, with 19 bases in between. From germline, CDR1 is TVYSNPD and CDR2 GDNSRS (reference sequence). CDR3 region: CAFYIMGPLYTDKLIF. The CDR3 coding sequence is TGTGCCTTTTACATAATGGGGCCTCTGTACACCGATAAACTCATCTTT.

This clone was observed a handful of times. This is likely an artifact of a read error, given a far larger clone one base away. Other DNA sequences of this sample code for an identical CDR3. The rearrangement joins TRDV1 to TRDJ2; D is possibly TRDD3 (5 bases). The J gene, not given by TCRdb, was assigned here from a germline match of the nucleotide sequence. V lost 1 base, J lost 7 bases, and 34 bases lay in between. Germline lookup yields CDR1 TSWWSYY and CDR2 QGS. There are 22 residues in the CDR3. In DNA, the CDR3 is TGTGCTCTTGGGGAACGGGGGCTACTCTACGAGTATTGGGCCCCTCCAGAAGCACAACTCTTCTTT. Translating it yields CALGERGLLYEYWAPPEAQLFF.

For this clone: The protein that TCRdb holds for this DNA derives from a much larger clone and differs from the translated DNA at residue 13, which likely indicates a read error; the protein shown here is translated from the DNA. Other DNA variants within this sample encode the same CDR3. The CDR3 DNA follows: TGTGCCTGTGACACCGTGGGGGAGGCCCCGAGAACCGAAAAACTCATCTTT. Protein product: CACDTVGEAPRTEKLIF. The chain uses TRDV2 and TRDJ1; TRDD3 agrees at 7 bases. TCRdb is silent on the J gene; assignment here came from matching the DNA to germline. Germline V gives CDR1 GEAIGNYY, CDR2 EKD. The CDR3 covers 17 residues.

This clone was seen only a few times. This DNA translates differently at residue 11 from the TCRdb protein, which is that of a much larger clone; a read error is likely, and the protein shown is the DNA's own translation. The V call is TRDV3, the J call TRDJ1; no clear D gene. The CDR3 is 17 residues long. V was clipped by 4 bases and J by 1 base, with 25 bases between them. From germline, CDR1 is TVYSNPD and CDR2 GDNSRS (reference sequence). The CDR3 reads CASKASPSSHCTDKLIF. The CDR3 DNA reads TGTGCCTCCAAGGCCTCTCCCTCCTCCCATTGCACCGATAAACTCATCTTT.

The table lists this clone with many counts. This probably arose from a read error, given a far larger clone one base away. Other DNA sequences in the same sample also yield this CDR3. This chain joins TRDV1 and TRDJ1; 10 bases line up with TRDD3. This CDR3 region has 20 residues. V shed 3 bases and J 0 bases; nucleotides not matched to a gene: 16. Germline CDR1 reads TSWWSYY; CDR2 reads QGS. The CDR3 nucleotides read TGTGCTCTTGGGGAGCTACGACCAGACTGGGGGATCAAGTACACCGATAAACTCATCTTT. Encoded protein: CALGELRPDWGIKYTDKLIF.

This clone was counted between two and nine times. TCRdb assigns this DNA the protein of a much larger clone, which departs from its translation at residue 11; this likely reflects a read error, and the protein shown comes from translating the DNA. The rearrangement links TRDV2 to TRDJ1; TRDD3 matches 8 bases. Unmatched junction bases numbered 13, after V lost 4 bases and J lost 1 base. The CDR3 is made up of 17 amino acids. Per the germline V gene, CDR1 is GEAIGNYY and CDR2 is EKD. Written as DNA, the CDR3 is TGTGCCTGTGATCTCTGGGGGAGCCGTCTGTGCACCGATAAACTCATCTTT. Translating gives CACDLWGSRLCTDKLIF.

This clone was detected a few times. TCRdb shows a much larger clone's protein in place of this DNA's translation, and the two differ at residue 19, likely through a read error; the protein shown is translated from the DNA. The CDR3 region is CACDPAWAPTSRQLGDRKPIF. CDR3 in DNA: TGTGCCTGTGACCCCGCATGGGCTCCTACAAGTCGGCAGCTGGGGGATAGAAAACCCATCTTT. V gene TRDV2 was called; the J gene was not; TRDD3 was called by the table and not checked on the DNA. The CDR3 totals 21 residues. Per germline, CDR1 GEAIGNYY and CDR2 EKD.

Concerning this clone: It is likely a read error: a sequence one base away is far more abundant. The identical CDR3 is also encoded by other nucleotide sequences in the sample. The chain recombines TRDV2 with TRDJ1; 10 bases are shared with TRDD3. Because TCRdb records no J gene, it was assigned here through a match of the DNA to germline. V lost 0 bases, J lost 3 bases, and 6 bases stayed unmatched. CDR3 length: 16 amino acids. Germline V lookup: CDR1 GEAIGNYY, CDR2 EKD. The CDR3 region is CACDTGGYAFSDKLIF. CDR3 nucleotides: TGTGCCTGTGACACCGGGGGATACGCGTTTTCCGATAAACTCATCTTT.

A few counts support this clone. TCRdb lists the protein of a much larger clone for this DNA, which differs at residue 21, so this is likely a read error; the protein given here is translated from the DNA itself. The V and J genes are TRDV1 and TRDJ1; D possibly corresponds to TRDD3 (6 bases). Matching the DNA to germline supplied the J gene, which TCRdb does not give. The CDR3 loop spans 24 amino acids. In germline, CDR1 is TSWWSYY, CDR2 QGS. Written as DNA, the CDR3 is TGTGCTCTTGGGGGCCGAGCCCAGGGCTACAACCTCGTACTGGGTCTCCCCTTCGCCGATGAACTCATCTTT. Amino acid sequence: CALGGRAQGYNLVLGLPFADELIF.

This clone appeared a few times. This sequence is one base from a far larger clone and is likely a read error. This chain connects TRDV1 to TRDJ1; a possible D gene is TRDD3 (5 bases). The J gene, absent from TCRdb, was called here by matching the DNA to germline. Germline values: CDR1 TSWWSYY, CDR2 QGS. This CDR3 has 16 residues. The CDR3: CALGELLQPGADKLIF. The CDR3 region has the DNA TGTGCCCTTGGGGAACTTCTGCAACCGGGGGCCGATAAACTCATCTTT.

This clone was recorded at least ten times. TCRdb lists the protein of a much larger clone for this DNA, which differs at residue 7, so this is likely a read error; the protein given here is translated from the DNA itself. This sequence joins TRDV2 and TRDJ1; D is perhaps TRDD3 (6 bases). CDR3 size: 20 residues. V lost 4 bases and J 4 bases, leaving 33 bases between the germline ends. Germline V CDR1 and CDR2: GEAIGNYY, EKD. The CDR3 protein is CACDPIRTPGTGKLLDKLIF. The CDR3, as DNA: TGTGCCTGTGATCCCATTAGAACCCCGGGTACTGGGAAGTTACTCGATAAACTCATCTTT.

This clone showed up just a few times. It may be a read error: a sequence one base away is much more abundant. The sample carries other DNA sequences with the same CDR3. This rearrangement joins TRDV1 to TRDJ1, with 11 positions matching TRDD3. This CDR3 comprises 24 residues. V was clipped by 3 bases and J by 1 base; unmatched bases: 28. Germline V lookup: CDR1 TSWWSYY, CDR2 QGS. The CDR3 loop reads CALGELTYPVATDWGITGTDKLIF. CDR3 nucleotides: TGTGCTCTTGGGGAGCTAACCTACCCTGTGGCTACCGACTGGGGGATAACCGGCACCGATAAACTCATCTTT.

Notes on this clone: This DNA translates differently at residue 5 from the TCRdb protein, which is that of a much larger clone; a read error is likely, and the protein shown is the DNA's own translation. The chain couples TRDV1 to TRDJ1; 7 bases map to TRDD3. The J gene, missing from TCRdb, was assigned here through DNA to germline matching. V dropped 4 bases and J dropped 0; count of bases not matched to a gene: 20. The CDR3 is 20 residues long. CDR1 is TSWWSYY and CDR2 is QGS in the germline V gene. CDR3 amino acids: CALGVSSRYWGPLYTDKLIF. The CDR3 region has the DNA TGTGCTCTTGGGGTATCTTCTCGGTACTGGGGTCCGCTGTACACCGATAAACTCATCTTT.

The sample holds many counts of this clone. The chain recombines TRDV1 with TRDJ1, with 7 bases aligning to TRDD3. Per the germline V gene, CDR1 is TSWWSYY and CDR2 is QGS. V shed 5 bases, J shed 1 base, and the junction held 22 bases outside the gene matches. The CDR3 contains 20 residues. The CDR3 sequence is CALGPKVPLTGAVITDKLIF. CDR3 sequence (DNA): TGTGCTCTTGGGCCAAAAGTCCCCCTAACTGGGGCGGTAATCACCGATAAACTCATCTTT.

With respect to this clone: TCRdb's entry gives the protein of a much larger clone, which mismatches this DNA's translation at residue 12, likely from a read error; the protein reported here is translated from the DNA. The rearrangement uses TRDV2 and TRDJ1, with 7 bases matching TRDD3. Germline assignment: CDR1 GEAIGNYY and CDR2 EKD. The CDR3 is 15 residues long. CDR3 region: CACDTVGTQGDNLIF. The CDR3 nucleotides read TGTGCCTGTGACACCGTGGGGACCCAAGGGGATAACCTCATCTTT.

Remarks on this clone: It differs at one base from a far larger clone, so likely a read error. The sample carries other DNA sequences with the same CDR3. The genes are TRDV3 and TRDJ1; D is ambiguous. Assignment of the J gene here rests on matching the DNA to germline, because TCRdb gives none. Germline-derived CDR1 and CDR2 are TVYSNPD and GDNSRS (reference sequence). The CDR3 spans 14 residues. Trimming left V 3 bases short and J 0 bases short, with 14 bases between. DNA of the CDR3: TGTGCCTTCGGTACCGGTCGGTACACCGATAAACTCATCTTT. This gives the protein CAFGTGRYTDKLIF.

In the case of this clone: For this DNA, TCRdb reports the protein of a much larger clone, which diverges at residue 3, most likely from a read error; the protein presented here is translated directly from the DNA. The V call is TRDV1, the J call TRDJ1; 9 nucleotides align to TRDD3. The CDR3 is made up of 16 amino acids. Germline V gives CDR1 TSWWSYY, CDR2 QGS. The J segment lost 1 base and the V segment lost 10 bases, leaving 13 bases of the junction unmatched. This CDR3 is CAPATWGIFSTDKLIF. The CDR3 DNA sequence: TGTGCTCCTGCCACCTGGGGGATCTTTTCCACCGATAAACTCATCTTT.

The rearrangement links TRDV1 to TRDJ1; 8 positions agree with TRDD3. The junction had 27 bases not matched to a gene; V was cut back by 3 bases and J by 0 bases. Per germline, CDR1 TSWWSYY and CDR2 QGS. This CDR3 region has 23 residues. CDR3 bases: TGTGCTCTTGGGGAGCCTATAGCCGGGGGGCTGGGGGAAAAAAACTCGTACACCGATAAACTCATCTTT. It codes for CALGEPIAGGLGEKNSYTDKLIF.

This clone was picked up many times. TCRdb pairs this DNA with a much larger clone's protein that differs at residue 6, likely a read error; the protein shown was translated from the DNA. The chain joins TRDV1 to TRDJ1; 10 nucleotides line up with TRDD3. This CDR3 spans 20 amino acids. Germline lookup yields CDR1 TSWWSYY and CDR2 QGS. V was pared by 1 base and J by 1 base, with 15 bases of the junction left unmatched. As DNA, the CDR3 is TGTGCTCTTGGGGAACCTTTCCTCGGGGGATACGTGTGGGGCACCGATAAACTCATCTTT. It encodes CALGEPFLGGYVWGTDKLIF.

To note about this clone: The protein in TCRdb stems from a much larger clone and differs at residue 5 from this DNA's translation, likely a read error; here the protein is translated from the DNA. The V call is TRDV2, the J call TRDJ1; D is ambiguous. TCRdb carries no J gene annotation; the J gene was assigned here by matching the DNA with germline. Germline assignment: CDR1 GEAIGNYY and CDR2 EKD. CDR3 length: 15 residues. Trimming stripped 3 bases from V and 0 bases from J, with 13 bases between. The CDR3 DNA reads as TGTGCCTGTGACTCCGGAGGGTTCTACACCGATAAACTCATCTTT. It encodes CACDSGGFYTDKLIF.

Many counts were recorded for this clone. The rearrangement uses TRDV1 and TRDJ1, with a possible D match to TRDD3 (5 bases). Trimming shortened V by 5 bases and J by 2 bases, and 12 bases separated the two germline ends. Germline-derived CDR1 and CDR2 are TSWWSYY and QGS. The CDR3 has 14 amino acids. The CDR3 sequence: CALGNGGSTDKLIF. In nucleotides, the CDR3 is TGTGCTCTTGGGAACGGGGGGTCTACCGATAAACTCATCTTT.

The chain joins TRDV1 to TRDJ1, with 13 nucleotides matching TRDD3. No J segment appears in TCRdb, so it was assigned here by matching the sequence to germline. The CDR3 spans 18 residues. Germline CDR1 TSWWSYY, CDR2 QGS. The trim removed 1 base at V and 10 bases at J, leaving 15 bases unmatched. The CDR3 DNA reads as TGTGCTCTTGGGGAACACCCTTCTACACTGGGGGATACGAGGGGACTCATCTTT. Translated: CALGEHPSTLGDTRGLIF.

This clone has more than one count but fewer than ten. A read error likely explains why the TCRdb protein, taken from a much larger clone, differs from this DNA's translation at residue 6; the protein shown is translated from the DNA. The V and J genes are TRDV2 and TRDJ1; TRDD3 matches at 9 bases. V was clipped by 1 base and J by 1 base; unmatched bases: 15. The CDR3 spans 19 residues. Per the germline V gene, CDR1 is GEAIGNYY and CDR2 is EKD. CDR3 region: CACDTFSVLGDRSTDKLIF. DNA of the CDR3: TGTGCCTGTGACACATTCAGCGTACTGGGGGACCGGAGCACCGATAAACTCATCTTT.

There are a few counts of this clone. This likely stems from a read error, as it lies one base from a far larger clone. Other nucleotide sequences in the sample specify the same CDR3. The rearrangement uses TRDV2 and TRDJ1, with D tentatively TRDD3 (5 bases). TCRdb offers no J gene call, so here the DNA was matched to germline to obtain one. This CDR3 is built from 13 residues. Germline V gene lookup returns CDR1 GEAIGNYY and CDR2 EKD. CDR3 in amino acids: CACDTGSSDKLIF. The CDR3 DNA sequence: TGTGCCTGTGACACGGGATCCTCCGACAAACTCATCTTT.